A selection of T cell receptor beta chains follows, all from one sample in a study of shared clonotypes between healthy human individuals. Assay used: immunoSEQ multiplex PCR; TCRdb lists only in-frame clones, some missing. This table holds about 520,000 clones, around 73% found once. The sequenced sample consisted of PBMCs. The origin of the receptors is a woman between 40 and 50 years old in good health. Some clones in this sample may be carry-over from other donors' samples. Each CDR3 is given with its conserved first and last residue. The D gene is left open where the match is weak. Part of the rows lack a size; the others show once, few, many or a class for expanded clones.

D,size,J,V,DNA,CDR3
TRBD2,once,TRBJ2-1,TRBV5-1,TGCGCCAGCAGCTGGTCAAGCGGGGGTCGGCACAATGAGCAGTTCTTC,CASSWSSGGRHNEQFF
TRBD2,many,TRBJ2-5,TRBV7-2,TGTGCCAGCAGCCGAATCAGGACTAGCGGGAGTAGTGAGACCCAGTACTTC,CASSRIRTSGSSETQYF
-,few,TRBJ1-6,TRBV19,TGTGCCAGTAGTCCCCGGCAGGGAGGGAATTCACCCCTCCACTTT,CASSPRQGGNSPLHF
-,few,TRBJ2-7,TRBV6-6,TGTGCCACCAAGACCTCCCCGGCTAGCTCCTACGAGCAGTACTTC,CATKTSPASSYEQYF
-,-,TRBJ1-1,TRBV6-5,TGTGCCAGCAGTTATTTCGCCTCGAACACTGAAGCTTTCTTT,CASSYFASNTEAFF
TRBD2,-,TRBJ2-7,TRBV28,TGTGCCAGCAGTTTGGGAGCGGGATCCTACGAGCAGTACTTC,CASSLGAGSYEQYF
TRBD1,-,TRBJ1-1,TRBV5-6,TGTGCCAGCAGCGGGACAGCTACCATGAACACTGAAGCTTTCTTT,CASSGTATMNTEAFF
TRBD1,-,TRBJ2-5,TRBV9,TGCGCCAGCAGCGTAGAGGGCAGGGGGACAGAGACCCAGTACTTC,CASSVEGRGTETQYF
-,-,TRBJ2-7,TRBV6-4,TGTGCCAGCAGTGAAACACCCCCCCGCGGGGGCGACGAGCAGTACTTC,CASSETPPRGGDEQYF
-,-,TRBJ2-1,TRBV28,TGTGCCAGCAGTCCGCTGGGAGCTACCCACTCCTACAATGAGCAGTTCTTC,CASSPLGATHSYNEQFF
-,-,TRBJ1-1,TRBV4-2,TGTGCCAGCAGCCAAGAAAACAGACTAATGAACACTGAAGCTTTCTTT,CASSQENRLMNTEAFF
-,few,TRBJ1-4,TRBV18,TGTGCCAGCTCACCACCGGAGTTGGGGGGTGAAAAACTGTTTTTT,CASSPPELGGEKLFF
-,-,TRBJ1-1,TRBV30,TGTGCCTGGATTACCGGTAACACAGGGAAAGCTTTCTTT,CAWITGNTGKAFF
TRBD1,-,TRBJ1-4,TRBV5-1,TGCGCCAGCAGTTCCGGGACAGGGGCTGAAAAACTGTCTTTT,CASSSGTGAEKLSF
TRBD1,-,TRBJ2-7,TRBV29-1,TGCAGCGTTCGGACAGGGGGAGGGTCTGTAGAGCAGTACTTC,CSVRTGGGSVEQYF
-,-,TRBJ2-1,TRBV18,TGTGCCAGCTCACCCCCTAGTCGGTCCTACAATGAGCAGTTCTTC,CASSPPSRSYNEQFF
TRBD2,-,TRBJ2-1,TRBV18,TGTGCCAGCTCACCACTAGCGGGAGGGACCTACAATGAGCAGTTCTTC,CASSPLAGGTYNEQFF
-,-,TRBJ2-1,TRBV18,TGTGCCAGCTCACCACCCACCCCGTTGCATGGGGAGCAGTTCTTC,CASSPPTPLHGEQFF
-,-,TRBJ1-1,TRBV15,TGTGCCACCAGCAGAGCCCAAGGTCTTCGAGAAGCTTTCTTT,CATSRAQGLREAFF
TRBD1,-,TRBJ2-7,TRBV6-5,TGTGCCAGCAGTTACTCCGGGACAGGGGATAGCGAGCAGTACTTC,CASSYSGTGDSEQYF
-,many,TRBJ2-7,TRBV2,TGTGCCAGCAGTGTTCTACCAGTCGGCACCTACGAGCAGTACTTC,CASSVLPVGTYEQYF
-,-,TRBJ2-3,TRBV5-1,TGCGCCAGCAGCTTGGACTTCGAGAACCGGTATTTT,CASSLDFENRYF
-,-,TRBJ1-5,TRBV10-1,TGCGCCAGCAGTGAGTCATCGGACGGAAATCAGCCCCAGCATTTT,CASSESSDGNQPQHF
-,-,TRBJ1-2,TRBV5-4,TGTGCCAGCAGCTTGGAGACAGCCTATGGCTACACCTTC,CASSLETAYGYTF
TRBD1,many,TRBJ2-7,TRBV10-3,TGTGCCATCACGGGACAGGGTTTCTACGAGCAGTACTTC,CAITGQGFYEQYF
-,-,TRBJ2-5,TRBV6-5,TGTGCCAGCAGTTACTCGGGCAGAGCGGAGACCCAGTACTTC,CASSYSGRAETQYF
-,-,TRBJ1-1,TRBV29-1,TGCAGCGCCGTCGGGACGGATGAAGCTTTCTTT,CSAVGTDEAFF
TRBD2,-,TRBJ2-2,TRBV5-1,TGCGCCACCACTAGCGCTCACGGGGAGCTGTTTTTT,CATTSAHGELFF
TRBD1,-,TRBJ2-7,TRBV2,TGTGCCAGCAGGGGGACAGGGGGCTACGAGCAGTACTTC,CASRGTGGYEQYF
TRBD1,-,TRBJ2-2,TRBV11-2,TGTGCCAGCAGGGCGAACAGGGGGCGATTCACCGGGGAGCTGTTTTTT,CASRANRGRFTGELFF
TRBD1,-,TRBJ1-1,TRBV5-1,TGCGCCAGCAGCCAGGGGGCTAGGGCTGAAGCTTTCTTT,CASSQGARAEAFF
-,-,TRBJ1-1,TRBV10-3,TGTGCCATCATATCGGGCAGGGGTCTTGAAGCTTTCTTT,CAIISGRGLEAFF
-,few,TRBJ2-1,TRBV27,TGTGCCAGCAGTTTATCCCTAGCGAGCTCCTACAATGAGCAGTTCTTC,CASSLSLASSYNEQFF
TRBD2,-,TRBJ2-1,TRBV18,TGTGCCAGCTCACCACCGGTGGTTGCGGGAGCATACAATGAGCAGTTCTTC,CASSPPVVAGAYNEQFF
-,-,TRBJ1-2,TRBV6-5,TGTGCCAGCAGTTACTCGAATGGGTATTATGGCTACACCTTC,CASSYSNGYYGYTF
-,-,TRBJ2-3,TRBV10-3,TGTGCCATCAGGAGGGACACCAACACAGATACGCAGTATTTT,CAIRRDTNTDTQYF
-,once,TRBJ2-5,TRBV11-2,TGTGCCAGCAGCTCGACCAGGGGGGTTGGGGAGACCCAGTACTTC,CASSSTRGVGETQYF
-,once,TRBJ2-1,TRBV4-1,TGCGCCAGCAGCCAAGAACAGGGCTACAATGAGCAGTTCTTC,CASSQEQGYNEQFF
-,-,TRBJ2-3,TRBV11-3,TGTGCCAGCAGCTCCGGGAGTGTCGCAGATACGCAGTATTTT,CASSSGSVADTQYF
-,-,TRBJ1-6,TRBV10-2,TGCGCCAGCAGTGAGTCTAGGGGTACTGGCGAGTCACCCCTCCACTTT,CASSESRGTGESPLHF
TRBD1,-,TRBJ1-2,TRBV7-2,TGTGCCAGCAGCTGGGACAGGGAAGATGGCTACACCTTC,CASSWDREDGYTF
-,-,TRBJ2-1,TRBV7-2,TGTGCCAGCAGCTTAGCTTGGGGATCCGATGAGCAGTTCTTC,CASSLAWGSDEQFF
TRBD2,-,TRBJ2-7,TRBV7-8,TGTGCCAGCAGCACAGCGGGGACTAGCGGCTACGAGCAGTACTTC,CASSTAGTSGYEQYF
TRBD2,-,TRBJ2-7,TRBV28,TGTGCCACAGGAGCGGGAGAGTTCGAGCAGTACTTC,CATGAGEFEQYF
-,-,TRBJ2-6,TRBV19,TGTGCCAGCTCTGGGGCCAACGTCCTGACTTTC,CASSGANVLTF
-,-,TRBJ2-7,TRBV5-1,TGCGCCAGCAGCTTGGTTGGGGAGAGCTCCTACGAGCAGTACTTC,CASSLVGESSYEQYF
-,once,TRBJ2-5,TRBV5-1,TGCGCCAGCAGCTTCGGACGAGGGGAGACCCAGTACTTC,CASSFGRGETQYF
-,-,TRBJ1-1,TRBV6-5,TGTGCCAGCAGTTACTCGAGATCCAGGGTGGGACCTGAAGCTTTCTTT,CASSYSRSRVGPEAFF